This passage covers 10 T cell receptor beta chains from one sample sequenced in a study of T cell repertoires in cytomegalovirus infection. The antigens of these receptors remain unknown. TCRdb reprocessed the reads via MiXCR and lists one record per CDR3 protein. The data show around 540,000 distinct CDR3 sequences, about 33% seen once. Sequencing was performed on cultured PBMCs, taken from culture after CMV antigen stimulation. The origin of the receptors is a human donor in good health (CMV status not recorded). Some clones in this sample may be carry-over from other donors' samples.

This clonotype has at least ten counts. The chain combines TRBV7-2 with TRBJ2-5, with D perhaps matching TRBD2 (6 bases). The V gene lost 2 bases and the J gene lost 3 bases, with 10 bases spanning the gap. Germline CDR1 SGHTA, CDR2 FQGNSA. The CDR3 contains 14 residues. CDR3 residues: CASSLNGGKETQYF. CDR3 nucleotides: TGTGCCAGCAGCTTAAATGGCGGGAAAGAGACCCAGTACTTC.

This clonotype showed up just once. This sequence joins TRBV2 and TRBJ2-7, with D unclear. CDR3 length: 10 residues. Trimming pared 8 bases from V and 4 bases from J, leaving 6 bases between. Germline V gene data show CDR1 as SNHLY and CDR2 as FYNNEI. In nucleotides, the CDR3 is TGTGCCAGCGGGGATTACGAGCAGTACGTC. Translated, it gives CASGDYEQYV.

The CDR3 reads CASSIGFRGPTEAFF. CDR3 DNA sequence: TGTGCCAGTAGTATCGGTTTCAGGGGGCCGACTGAAGCTTTCTTT. This chain links TRBV19 with TRBJ1-1, with 8 bases identical to TRBD1. Trimming removed 3 bases from V and 5 bases from J; junction bases left unmatched: 8. CDR1 and CDR2 from the germline V gene are LNHDA and SQIVND (reference sequence). The CDR3 is 15 residues long.

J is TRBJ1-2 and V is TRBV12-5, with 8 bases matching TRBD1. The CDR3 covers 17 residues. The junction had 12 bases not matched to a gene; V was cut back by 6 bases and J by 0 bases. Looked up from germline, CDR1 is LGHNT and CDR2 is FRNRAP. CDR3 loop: CASGGWGQEIPNYGYTF. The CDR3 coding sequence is TGTGCTAGTGGCGGCTGGGGACAGGAGATCCCTAACTATGGCTACACCTTC.

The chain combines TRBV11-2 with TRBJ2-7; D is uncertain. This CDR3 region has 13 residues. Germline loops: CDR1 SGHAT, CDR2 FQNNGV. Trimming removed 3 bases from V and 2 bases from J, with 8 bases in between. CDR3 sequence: CASSFGDTYEQYV. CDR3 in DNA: TGTGCCAGCAGCTTCGGCGATACCTACGAGCAGTACGTC.

In nucleotides, the CDR3 is TGTGCCAGCAGCCGAATATCTAGCGGGACTAGCACAGATACGCAGTATTTT. Amino acids: CASSRISSGTSTDTQYF. The chain recombines TRBV7-2 with TRBJ2-3; 9 bases are shared with TRBD2. The CDR3 spans 17 residues. Germline V gives CDR1 SGHTA, CDR2 FQGNSA. V was pared by 5 bases and J by 0 bases, with 9 bases of the junction left unmatched.

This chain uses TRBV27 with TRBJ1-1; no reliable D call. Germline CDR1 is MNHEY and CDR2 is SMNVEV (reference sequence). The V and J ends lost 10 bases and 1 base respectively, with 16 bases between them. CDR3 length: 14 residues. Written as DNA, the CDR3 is TGTGCCACCAGAGGTCGACCTGGGAACACTGAAGCTTTCTTT. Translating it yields CATRGRPGNTEAFF.

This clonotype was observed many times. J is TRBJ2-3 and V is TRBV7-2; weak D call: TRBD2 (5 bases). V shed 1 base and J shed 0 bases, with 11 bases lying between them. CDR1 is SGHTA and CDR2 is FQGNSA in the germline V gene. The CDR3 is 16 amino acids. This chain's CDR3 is CASSLEAGGSTDTQYF. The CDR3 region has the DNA TGTGCCAGCAGCTTAGAGGCTGGCGGGAGCACAGATACGCAGTATTTT.

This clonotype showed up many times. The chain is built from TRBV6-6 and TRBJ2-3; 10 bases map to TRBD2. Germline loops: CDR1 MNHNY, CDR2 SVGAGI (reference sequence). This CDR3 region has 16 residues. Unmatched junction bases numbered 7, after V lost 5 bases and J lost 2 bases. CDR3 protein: CASSPAGTSATDTQYF. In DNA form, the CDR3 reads TGTGCCAGCAGTCCAGCCGGGACTAGCGCCACAGATACGCAGTATTTT.

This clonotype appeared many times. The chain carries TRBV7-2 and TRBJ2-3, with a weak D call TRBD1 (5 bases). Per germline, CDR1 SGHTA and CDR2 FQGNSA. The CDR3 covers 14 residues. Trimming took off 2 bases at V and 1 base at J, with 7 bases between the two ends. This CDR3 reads CASSLTRGTDTQYF. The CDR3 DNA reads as TGTGCCAGCAGCTTAACCAGGGGCACAGATACGCAGTATTTT. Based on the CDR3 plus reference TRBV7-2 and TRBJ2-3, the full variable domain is GAGVSQSPSNKVTEKGKDVELRCDPISGHTALYWYRQSLGQGLEFLIYFQGNSAPDKSGLPSDRFSAERTGGSVSTLTIQRTQQEDSAVYLCASSLTRGTDTQYFGPGTRLTVL.